Given below is one TCR beta chain in context. The data derive from a study of blood T cell repertoires in COVID-19. Study-level information: Material from acute and convalescent COVID-19 was sourced from the United States, Italy and Spain.

Some clones are missing from TCRdb's copy, which holds only in-frame ones; the method was immunoSEQ multiplex PCR. The data contain about 180,000 clones, roughly 80% of them singletons. The CDR3 length is 14 residues. CDR1 SEHNR and CDR2 FQNEAQ come from the germline V gene (reference sequence). Trimming removed 5 bases at V and 4 bases at J, with 14 bases between. The clonotype comes from a woman between 40 and 55 years old with acute COVID-19. The sample was PBMCs or T cells enriched from blood (not recorded which). This chain links TRBV7-9 with TRBJ1-1, with D unclear. This chain's CDR3 is CASSRDNFGTEAFF. The CDR3 nucleotides are TGTGCCAGCAGCCGAGACAATTTCGGCACTGAAGCTTTCTTT.